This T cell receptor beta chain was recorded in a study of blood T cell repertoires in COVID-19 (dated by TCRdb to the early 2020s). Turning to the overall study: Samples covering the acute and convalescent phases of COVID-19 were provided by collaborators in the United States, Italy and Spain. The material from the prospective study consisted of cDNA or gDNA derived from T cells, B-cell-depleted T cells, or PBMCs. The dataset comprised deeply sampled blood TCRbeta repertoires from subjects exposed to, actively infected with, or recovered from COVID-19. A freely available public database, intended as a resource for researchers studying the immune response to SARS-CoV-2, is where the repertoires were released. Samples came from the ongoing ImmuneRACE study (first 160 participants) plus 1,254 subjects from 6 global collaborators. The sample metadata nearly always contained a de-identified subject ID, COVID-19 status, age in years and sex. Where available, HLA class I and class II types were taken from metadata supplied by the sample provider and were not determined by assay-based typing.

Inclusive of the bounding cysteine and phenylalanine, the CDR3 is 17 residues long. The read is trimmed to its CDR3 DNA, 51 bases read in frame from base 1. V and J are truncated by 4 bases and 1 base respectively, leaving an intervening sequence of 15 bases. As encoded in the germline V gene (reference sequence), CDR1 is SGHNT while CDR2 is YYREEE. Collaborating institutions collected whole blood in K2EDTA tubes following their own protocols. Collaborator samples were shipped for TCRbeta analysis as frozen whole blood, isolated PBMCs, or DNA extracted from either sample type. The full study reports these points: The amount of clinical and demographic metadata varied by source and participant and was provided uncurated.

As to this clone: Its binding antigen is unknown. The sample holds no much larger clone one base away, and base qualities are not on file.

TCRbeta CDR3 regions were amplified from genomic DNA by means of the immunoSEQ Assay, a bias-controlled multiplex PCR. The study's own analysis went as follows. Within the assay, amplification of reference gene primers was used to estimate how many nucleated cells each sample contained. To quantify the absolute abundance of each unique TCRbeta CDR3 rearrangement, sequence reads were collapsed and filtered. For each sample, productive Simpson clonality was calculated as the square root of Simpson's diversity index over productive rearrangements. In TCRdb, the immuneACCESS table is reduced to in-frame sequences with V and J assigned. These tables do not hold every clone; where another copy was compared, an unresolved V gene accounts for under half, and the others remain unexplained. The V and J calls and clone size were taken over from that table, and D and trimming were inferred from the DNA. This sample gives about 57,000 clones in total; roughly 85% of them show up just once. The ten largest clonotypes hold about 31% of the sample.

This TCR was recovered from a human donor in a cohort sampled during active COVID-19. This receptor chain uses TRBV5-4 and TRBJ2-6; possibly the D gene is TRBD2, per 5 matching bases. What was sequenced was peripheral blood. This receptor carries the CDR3 CASSPPRDGSGANVLTF. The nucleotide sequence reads TGTGCCAGCAGCCCTCCCCGGGATGGGTCTGGGGCCAACGTCCTGACTTTC.